This T cell receptor (beta chain) was identified in a study of blood T cells in healthy people across ages. For the study at large: Template switching recovered approximately one barcoded beta molecule for every two T cells.

Combining a sample-barcoded 5' primer with a J-beta primer mix, a second PCR ran for about 6 to 12 cycles. Via MiXCR, TCRdb re-called the 5' RACE reads, giving one row per CDR3 protein. The sample includes around 750,000 distinct CDR3 sequences, around half of them seen just once. Germline loops: CDR1 SQVTM, CDR2 ANQGSEA. The V and J ends lost 4 bases and 0 bases respectively, with 4 bases between them. The CDR3 has 12 amino acids. The receptor comes from an older man in good health. The material sequenced was blood. The chain carries TRBV29-1 and TRBJ1-3; D uncertain. The CDR3 nucleotides are TGCAGCGTTGGAGGCTCTGGAAACACCATATATTTT. Protein: CSVGGSGNTIYF.